A selection of T cell receptor beta chains follows, all from one sample in a study of PD-1 blockade in classical Hodgkin lymphoma. Libraries were prepared by immunoSEQ multiplex PCR; TCRdb keeps only in-frame clonotypes and omits some of them. The table shows approximately 15,000 clones, with roughly 87% occurring only once. Material: peripheral blood mononuclear cells (PBMCs). These receptor sequences come from a human donor with classical Hodgkin lymphoma. Each CDR3 is given with its conserved first and last residue. A D gene is named only where the DNA matches it firmly. Clone size is not always given. Where it is, it says once, few, many or a class for expanded clones.

J: TRBJ1-2; D: .; size: medium-sized; V: TRBV5-8; CDR3: CASSLGEGIYGYTF; DNA: TGTGCCAGCAGCTTAGGAGAAGGGATCTATGGCTACACCTTC
J: TRBJ2-6; D: .; size: .; V: TRBV29-1; CDR3: CSVGRDRANVLTF; DNA: TGCAGCGTTGGTCGGGACAGGGCCAACGTCCTGACTTTC
J: TRBJ2-7; D: TRBD1; size: .; V: TRBV7-6; CDR3: CASSLSSGGQPLEQYF; DNA: TGTGCCAGCAGCTTAAGTTCAGGGGGACAGCCCCTCGAGCAGTACTTC
J: TRBJ2-7; D: TRBD1; size: .; V: TRBV7-9; CDR3: CASSLGTGGTYEQYF; DNA: TGTGCCAGCAGCTTAGGGACAGGGGGGACTTACGAGCAGTACTTC
J: TRBJ1-1; D: .; size: .; V: TRBV5-1; CDR3: CASSLRVLTEAFF; DNA: TGCGCCAGCAGCCTCAGGGTTCTCACTGAAGCTTTCTTT
J: TRBJ2-1; D: TRBD1; size: .; V: TRBV6-5; CDR3: CASSRTGIHEQFF; DNA: TGTGCCAGCAGCCGGACAGGGATCCATGAGCAGTTCTTC
J: TRBJ2-5; D: .; size: .; V: TRBV9; CDR3: CASSSEVTLGTQYF; DNA: TGTGCCAGCAGCTCCGAGGTAACCCTGGGGACCCAGTACTTC
J: TRBJ1-2; D: .; size: .; V: TRBV4-2; CDR3: CASSQDSPQIYGYTF; DNA: TGTGCCAGCAGCCAAGATTCCCCACAGATCTATGGCTACACCTTC
J: TRBJ1-2; D: TRBD1; size: .; V: TRBV5-1; CDR3: CASSLEGQLKGYTF; DNA: TGCGCCAGCAGCTTGGAGGGACAGCTAAAAGGCTACACCTTC
J: TRBJ1-5; D: .; size: .; V: TRBV18; CDR3: CASSPGIQPQHF; DNA: TGTGCCAGCTCACCGGGAATTCAGCCCCAGCATTTT
J: TRBJ2-2; D: TRBD1; size: .; V: TRBV6-6; CDR3: CASSYSRTGKVGELFF; DNA: TGTGCCAGCAGTTACTCTAGGACAGGGAAGGTCGGGGAGCTGTTTTTT
J: TRBJ1-6; D: .; size: .; V: TRBV5-1; CDR3: CASSLLASSYNSPLHF; DNA: TGCGCCAGCAGCTTATTAGCGAGCTCCTATAATTCACCCCTCCACTTT
J: TRBJ2-2; D: TRBD2; size: .; V: TRBV7-8; CDR3: CASSFPRGGATGELFF; DNA: TGTGCCAGCAGCTTCCCTAGGGGAGGGGCCACCGGGGAGCTGTTTTTT
J: TRBJ2-1; D: TRBD2; size: .; V: TRBV19; CDR3: CASSIVGLAENEQFF; DNA: TGTGCCAGTAGTATCGTGGGACTAGCCGAAAATGAGCAGTTCTTC
J: TRBJ1-3; D: .; size: .; V: TRBV4-2; CDR3: CASSQQPGGVGNTIYF; DNA: TGTGCCAGCAGCCAGCAACCCGGGGGAGTCGGAAACACCATATATTTT
J: TRBJ2-7; D: TRBD1; size: .; V: TRBV6-6; CDR3: CASSYDGQGKSSEQYF; DNA: TGTGCCAGCAGTTACGACGGACAGGGTAAATCCAGCGAGCAGTACTTC
J: TRBJ2-1; D: .; size: .; V: TRBV11-2; CDR3: CASSPPGGASYNEQFF; DNA: TGTGCCAGCAGCCCACCGGGTGGGGCTAGCTACAATGAGCAGTTCTTC
J: TRBJ2-6; D: TRBD1; size: .; V: TRBV7-2; CDR3: CASSLADRGGANVLTF; DNA: TGTGCCAGCAGCTTAGCCGACAGGGGTGGGGCCAACGTCCTGACTTTC
J: TRBJ2-1; D: .; size: .; V: TRBV6-4; CDR3: CASAVDSYNEQFF; DNA: TGTGCCAGCGCGGTTGACTCCTACAATGAGCAGTTCTTC
J: TRBJ2-2; D: .; size: .; V: TRBV11-3; CDR3: CASSLSRGALAGELFF; DNA: TGTGCCAGCAGCTTATCCCGCGGGGCCCTTGCCGGGGAGCTGTTTTTT
J: TRBJ1-2; D: .; size: .; V: TRBV5-1; CDR3: CASSWDTTYGYTF; DNA: TGCGCCAGCAGCTGGGACACGACCTATGGCTACACCTTC
J: TRBJ1-2; D: .; size: .; V: TRBV29-1; CDR3: CSVMRNNGYTF; DNA: TGCAGCGTTATGAGGAACAATGGCTACACCTTC
J: TRBJ2-5; D: TRBD2; size: .; V: TRBV7-2; CDR3: CASSRGLAGARETQYF; DNA: TGTGCCAGCAGCCGGGGACTAGCGGGAGCAAGAGAGACCCAGTACTTC
J: TRBJ2-5; D: .; size: .; V: TRBV15; CDR3: CATSITRPQETQYF; DNA: TGTGCCACCAGCATTACACGTCCCCAAGAGACCCAGTACTTC
J: TRBJ2-3; D: .; size: .; V: TRBV5-1; CDR3: CASRAGTSTDTQYF; DNA: TGCGCCAGCAGAGCCGGGACTAGCACAGATACGCAGTATTTT
J: TRBJ2-1; D: .; size: .; V: TRBV6-1; CDR3: CASSGPSVGQFF; DNA: TGTGCCAGCAGTGGCCCCTCAGTGGGGCAGTTCTTC
J: TRBJ2-3; D: .; size: .; V: TRBV6-5; CDR3: CASRPGRDLDTQYF; DNA: TGTGCCAGCAGACCTGGACGAGATTTAGATACGCAGTATTTT
J: TRBJ1-5; D: .; size: .; V: TRBV6-5; CDR3: CASRGGNQPQHF; DNA: TGTGCCAGCAGAGGGGGCAATCAGCCCCAGCATTTT
J: TRBJ2-7; D: .; size: .; V: TRBV2; CDR3: CASNRVVEQYF; DNA: TGTGCCAGTAACAGGGTTGTCGAGCAGTACTTC
J: TRBJ2-4; D: TRBD2; size: once; V: TRBV28; CDR3: CASSSSGRRAKNIQYF; DNA: TGTGCCAGCAGTTCAAGCGGGAGACGAGCCAAAAACATTCAGTACTTC
J: TRBJ2-6; D: TRBD2; size: .; V: TRBV6-5; CDR3: CASSRGAGANVLTF; DNA: TGTGCCAGCAGCCGGGGGGCTGGGGCCAACGTCCTGACTTTC
J: TRBJ2-7; D: TRBD1; size: .; V: TRBV10-3; CDR3: CAIGDSPLYEQYF; DNA: TGTGCCATAGGGGACAGTCCCCTCTACGAGCAGTACTTC
J: TRBJ1-6; D: .; size: .; V: TRBV29-1; CDR3: CSVQDTGNSPLHF; DNA: TGCAGCGTTCAGGACACAGGGAATTCACCCCTCCACTTT
J: TRBJ2-3; D: TRBD2; size: .; V: TRBV29-1; CDR3: CSVARGGATDTQYF; DNA: TGCAGCGTCGCCCGGGGGGGGGCCACAGATACGCAGTATTTT
J: TRBJ2-1; D: TRBD2; size: .; V: TRBV5-6; CDR3: CASSTVAGGANEQFF; DNA: TGTGCCAGCAGCACTGTAGCGGGAGGGGCGAATGAGCAGTTCTTC
J: TRBJ2-5; D: TRBD2; size: .; V: TRBV9; CDR3: CASSVAASGKETQYF; DNA: TGTGCCAGCAGCGTAGCCGCTAGCGGAAAAGAGACCCAGTACTTC
J: TRBJ2-1; D: TRBD2; size: .; V: TRBV7-2; CDR3: CASSSGTLGLALPQFF; DNA: TGTGCCAGCAGCTCCGGGACCCTTGGACTAGCGCTTCCGCAGTTCTTC
J: TRBJ2-1; D: .; size: .; V: TRBV7-2; CDR3: CASSLLNEQFF; DNA: TGTGCCAGCAGCTTACTTAATGAGCAGTTCTTC
J: TRBJ2-7; D: .; size: .; V: TRBV7-2; CDR3: CVSSYGGSYEQYF; DNA: TGTGTCAGCAGCTACGGCGGATCCTACGAGCAGTACTTC
J: TRBJ2-1; D: .; size: .; V: TRBV9; CDR3: CASSTGQINSYNEQFF; DNA: TGTGCCAGCAGCACAGGACAGATTAACTCCTACAATGAGCAGTTCTTC
J: TRBJ2-1; D: .; size: .; V: TRBV4-2; CDR3: CASRVYGGNEQFF; DNA: TGTGCCAGCAGGGTCTACGGTGGGAATGAGCAGTTCTTC